Shown below are 23 T cell receptor beta chains from a single sample sequenced in a study of follicular helper T cells after annual influenza vaccination. The time point denotes: 2015-2016 season, 7 days after influenza vaccination. Sequenced by immunoSEQ multiplex PCR; TCRdb stores in-frame clones only, minus some. The data show 9,500 or so clones, roughly 80% seen once. The sample here was CXCR5+ CD38- circulating T follicular helper cells from blood, taken 7 days after influenza vaccination. Stated subset: circulating Tfh, non-naive CD4+CXCR5+PD-1+ (ICOS+CD38+ or ICOS-CD38-). These receptors all come from an adult who received the influenza vaccine.

This chain joins TRBV7-8 and TRBJ1-1; 7 nucleotides align to TRBD1. The CDR3 has 14 amino acids. The V gene end was trimmed by 2 bases and the J gene end by 8 bases; junction bases not matched to a gene: 8. Germline assignment: CDR1 SGHVS and CDR2 FQNEAQ. The CDR3 reads CASSLSQGGFEAFF. CDR3 in DNA: TGTGCCAGCAGCTTATCGCAGGGGGGTTTCGAAGCTTTCTTT.

Only one count was recorded for this clone. The V and J genes are TRBV7-9 and TRBJ1-2; TRBD1 is a possible D gene (6 bases). The V and J ends lost 5 bases and 0 bases respectively, with 25 bases between them. The CDR3 loop spans 19 amino acids. CDR1 SEHNR and CDR2 FQNEAQ come from the germline V gene (reference sequence). CDR3 in DNA: TGTGCCAGCAGCGGAAGGGGTTCAGGGGAGTGGGTTACTAACTATGGCTACACCTTC. Protein product: CASSGRGSGEWVTNYGYTF.

This chain uses TRBV5-1 with TRBJ1-1; 7 bases align to TRBD1. V trimming: 0 bases; J trimming: 4 bases; junction bases outside the gene matches: 9. The length of the CDR3 is 16 residues. The V gene's germline CDR1 is SGHRS and CDR2 YFSETQ. CDR3 protein: CASSLARRGQGTEAFF. The CDR3 DNA reads TGCGCCAGCAGCTTGGCCCGTAGGGGGCAGGGCACTGAAGCTTTCTTT. The full variable domain, its missing parts supplied by reference TRBV5-1 and TRBJ1-1, is KAGVTQTPRYLIKTRGQQVTLSCSPISGHRSVSWYQQTPGQGLQFLFEYFSETQRNKGNFPGRFSGRQFSNSRSEMNVSTLELGDSALYLCASSLARRGQGTEAFFGQGTRLTVV.

The rearrangement uses TRBV7-2 and TRBJ1-3, with 8 bases that match TRBD1. V lost 3 bases and J lost 0; bases outside the gene matches: 4. This CDR3 has 16 residues. The germline CDR1 and CDR2 sequences are SGHTA and FQGNSA. The DNA for the CDR3 is TGTGCCAGCAGCTTGACAGGGGTTAGCTCTGGAAACACCATATATTTT. Amino acid sequence: CASSLTGVSSGNTIYF.

V usage is TRBV7-8 and J usage is TRBJ2-5, with TRBD2 identical over 11 bases. Trimming at V came to 1 base and at J to 2 bases, leaving 6 bases not matched to a gene. In germline, CDR1 is SGHVS, CDR2 FQNEAQ. This CDR3 has 17 amino acids. CDR3 sequence: CASSLGGLAGGQETQYF. The CDR3 DNA sequence: TGTGCCAGCAGCTTAGGGGGCTTAGCGGGGGGGCAAGAGACCCAGTACTTC.

This clone has only a few counts. The rearrangement links TRBV5-4 to TRBJ2-3; D is perhaps TRBD1 or TRBD2 (5 bases each). V lost 0 bases and J lost 1, with 24 bases in between. The CDR3 consists of 20 residues. The germline V gene encodes CDR1 SGHNT and CDR2 YYREEE (reference sequence). The CDR3 here is CASSLADHGPGPLGTDTQYF. The CDR3 nucleotides are TGTGCCAGCAGCTTGGCCGATCATGGCCCGGGACCCTTGGGCACAGATACGCAGTATTTT.

The V gene is TRBV15, the J gene TRBJ1-6, with D maybe TRBD1 (6 bases). V lost 3 bases and J lost 7, with 7 bases in between. Germline values: CDR1 LNHNV, CDR2 YYDKDF (reference sequence). This CDR3 contains 13 residues. CDR3 nucleotides: TGTGCCACCAGCAGTGACAGGAATTCACCCCTCCACTTT. Residues: CATSSDRNSPLHF.

The genes are TRBV5-1 and TRBJ2-6; D gene uncertain. CDR3 size: 15 residues. V gave up 5 bases and J gave up 0 bases, with 9 bases separating them. The germline V gene encodes CDR1 SGHRS and CDR2 YFSETQ. The CDR3 nucleotides are TGCGCCAGCAGAGAAACTAACTCTGGGGCCAACGTCCTGACTTTC. Protein sequence: CASRETNSGANVLTF. The whole variable domain, remainder taken from reference TRBV5-1 and TRBJ2-6, is KAGVTQTPRYLIKTRGQQVTLSCSPISGHRSVSWYQQTPGQGLQFLFEYFSETQRNKGNFPGRFSGRQFSNSRSEMNVSTLELGDSALYLCASRETNSGANVLTFGAGSRLTVL.

The gene calls are TRBV5-1 and TRBJ1-2; D perhaps matches TRBD1 (6 bases). The CDR3 consists of 14 residues. V shed 4 bases and J shed 7 bases, with 17 bases lying between them. CDR1 SGHRS and CDR2 YFSETQ come from the germline V gene. The CDR3 spells CASSPSGQGTGYTF. As DNA, the CDR3 is TGCGCCAGCAGCCCTTCAGGTCAGGGGACTGGCTACACCTTC.

The chain couples TRBV30 to TRBJ2-3; TRBD2 is a possible D gene (5 bases). This CDR3 region has 14 residues. Trimming removed 3 bases from V and 4 bases from J, with 14 bases in between. Germline V lookup: CDR1 GTSNPN, CDR2 SVGIG (reference sequence). CDR3 sequence (DNA): TGTGCCTGGAGAAGTTCGGGAACCGCAGATACGCAGTATTTT. Its protein product is CAWRSSGTADTQYF.

The chain couples TRBV19 to TRBJ1-1; tentative D call: TRBD1 (6 bases). Germline values: CDR1 LNHDA, CDR2 SQIVND (reference sequence). The CDR3 totals 16 residues. Trimming stripped 7 bases from V and 1 base from J, with 19 bases between. The CDR3, as DNA: TGTGCCAGTATAAGCGGTACGGGACACCAGAACACTGAAGCTTTCTTT. Residues: CASISGTGHQNTEAFF.

V gene TRBV2 combines with J gene TRBJ1-2; 8 positions agree with TRBD1. Germline lookup yields CDR1 SNHLY and CDR2 FYNNEI. V trimming: 7 bases; J trimming: 2 bases; junction bases outside the gene matches: 9. CDR3 size: 15 residues. This CDR3 reads CASNPGGLRNYGYTF. The CDR3 DNA follows: TGTGCCAGCAATCCAGGGGGCCTTAGAAACTATGGCTACACCTTC.

The chain links TRBV2 to TRBJ2-1, with TRBD1 identical over 8 bases. CDR1 and CDR2 from the germline V gene are SNHLY and FYNNEI. CDR3 length: 13 residues. With 8 bases clipped from V and 11 bases from J, the junction kept 11 bases outside the gene matches. The CDR3 loop is CASAGQDRRKQFF. In DNA, the CDR3 is TGTGCCAGCGCGGGACAGGATCGAAGGAAGCAGTTCTTC.

This clone was detected only once. The J gene is TRBJ2-1, the V gene TRBV5-4, with no clear D. CDR3 length: 14 amino acids. The germline gives CDR1 SGHNT, CDR2 YYREEE (reference sequence). V lost 1 base and J 3 bases, leaving 8 bases between the germline ends. The chain's CDR3 is CASSLSPIYNEQFF. The CDR3 nucleotides read TGTGCCAGCAGCTTGTCTCCCATCTACAATGAGCAGTTCTTC. The full variable domain, its missing parts supplied by reference TRBV5-4 and TRBJ2-1, is ETGVTQSPTHLIKTRGQQVTLRCSSQSGHNTVSWYQQALGQGPQFIFQYYREEENGRGNFPPRFSGLQFPNYSSELNVNALELDDSALYLCASSLSPIYNEQFFGPGTRLTVL.

The chain has TRBV6-1 and TRBJ1-1; D is unclear. This CDR3 region has 14 residues. V was shortened by 6 bases and J by 1 base, with 12 bases between the two germline ends. CDR1 is MNHNS, CDR2 SASEGT, per germline. This CDR3 is CASSEPWGNTEAFF. In DNA form, the CDR3 reads TGTGCCAGCAGCGAGCCCTGGGGGAACACTGAAGCTTTCTTT.

The chain employs TRBV5-1 and TRBJ1-5, with TRBD1 matching 9 bases. The CDR3 has 14 amino acids. V shed 4 bases and J 6 bases; nucleotides not matched to a gene: 5. Germline V gene data show CDR1 as SGHRS and CDR2 as YFSETQ. CDR3 nucleotides: TGCGCCAGCAGCGCGGGACAGGGAGGTCAGCCCCAGCATTTT. It is translated as CASSAGQGGQPQHF.

The chain joins TRBV14 to TRBJ2-2, with D unclear. Germline assignment: CDR1 SGHDN and CDR2 FVKESK. V gave up 1 base and J gave up 8 bases, with 11 bases separating them. This CDR3 is built from 14 residues. The CDR3 loop reads CASSQGTYLGELFF. CDR3 DNA: TGTGCCAGCAGCCAAGGGACCTACCTAGGGGAGCTGTTTTTT.

This clone was picked up one time. The chain employs TRBV18 and TRBJ2-1, with 7 bases fitting TRBD1. CDR3 length: 15 amino acids. Germline loops: CDR1 KGHSH, CDR2 LQKENI. With V trimmed by 4 bases and J by 6 bases, 9 bases remained unmatched. CDR3 sequence: CASSQGTDNFNEQFF. As DNA, the CDR3 is TGTGCCAGCTCACAAGGGACAGACAATTTCAATGAGCAGTTCTTC.

V usage is TRBV4-1 and J usage is TRBJ2-3; 10 nucleotides match TRBD2. Germline trimming cut 1 base from V and 2 bases from J; bases unmatched to any gene: 6. Germline CDR1 and CDR2: MGHRA and YSYEKL. There are 17 residues in the CDR3. CDR3 residues: CASSQVASGGATDTQYF. CDR3 coding DNA: TGCGCCAGCAGCCAAGTAGCGAGCGGGGGGGCCACAGATACGCAGTATTTT.

V and J are TRBV6-5 and TRBJ1-5, with D possibly being TRBD1 (5 bases). Trimming took off 8 bases at V and 3 bases at J, with 11 bases between the two ends. The CDR3 totals 13 residues. Germline CDR1 reads MNHEY; CDR2 reads SVGAGI. CDR3 DNA: TGTGCCAGCCGGTGGGACCACAATCAGCCCCAGCATTTT. It specifies CASRWDHNQPQHF.

The chain has TRBV6-6 and TRBJ2-1; tentative D call: TRBD2 (6 bases). Germline-derived CDR1 and CDR2 are MNHNY and SVGAGI (reference sequence). V gave up 6 bases and J gave up 6 bases, with 12 bases separating them. The CDR3 spans 13 residues. The CDR3 nucleotides are TGTGCCAGCAGCCGCCGGGAGTTCAATGAGCAGTTCTTC. Its protein is CASSRREFNEQFF.

The chain carries TRBV6-6 and TRBJ2-3; either TRBD1 or TRBD2 may supply D (5 bases each). Germline V gene sequence: CDR1 MNHNY, CDR2 SVGAGI (reference sequence). The CDR3 length is 16 residues. Trimming removed 2 bases from V and 5 bases from J, with 17 bases in between. CDR3 in amino acids: CASSYQSRGPGDTQYF. The CDR3 bases are TGTGCCAGCAGTTACCAGTCGAGGGGACCGGGAGATACGCAGTATTTT.

The CDR3 region is CARPLGLSSYEQYF. DNA of the CDR3: TGTGCCAGACCACTGGGACTAAGCTCCTACGAGCAGTACTTC. The V and J genes are TRBV6-1 and TRBJ2-7, with 7 bases that match TRBD2. CDR3 size: 14 residues. Trimming at V came to 9 bases and at J to 0 bases, leaving 8 bases not matched to a gene. The germline gives CDR1 MNHNS, CDR2 SASEGT.